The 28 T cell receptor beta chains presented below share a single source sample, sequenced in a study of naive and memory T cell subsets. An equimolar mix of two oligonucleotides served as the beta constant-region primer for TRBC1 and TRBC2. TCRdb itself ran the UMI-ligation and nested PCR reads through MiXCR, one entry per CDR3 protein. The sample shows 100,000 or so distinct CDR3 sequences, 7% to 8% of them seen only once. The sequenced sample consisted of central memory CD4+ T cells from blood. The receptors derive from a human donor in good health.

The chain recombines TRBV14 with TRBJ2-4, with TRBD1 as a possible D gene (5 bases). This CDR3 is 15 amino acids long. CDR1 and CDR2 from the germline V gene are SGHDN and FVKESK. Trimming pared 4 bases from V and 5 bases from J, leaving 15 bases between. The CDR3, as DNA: TGTGCCAGCAGCCGCTGGAGTGGGGCGCAAAACATTCAGTACTTC. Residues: CASSRWSGAQNIQYF. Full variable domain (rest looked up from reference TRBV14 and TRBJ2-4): EAGVTQFPSHSVIEKGQTVTLRCDPISGHDNLYWYRRVMGKEIKFLLHFVKESKQDESGMPNNRFLAERTGGTYSTLKVQPAELEDSGVYFCASSRWSGAQNIQYFGAGTRLSVL.

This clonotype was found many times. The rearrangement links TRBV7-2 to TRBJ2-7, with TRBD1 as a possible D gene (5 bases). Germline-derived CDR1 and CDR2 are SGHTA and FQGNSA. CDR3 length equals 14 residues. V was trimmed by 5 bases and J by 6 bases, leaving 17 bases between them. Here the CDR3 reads CASSQGRTHGEQYF. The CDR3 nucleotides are TGTGCCAGCAGCCAGGGTAGGACGCACGGCGAGCAGTACTTC.

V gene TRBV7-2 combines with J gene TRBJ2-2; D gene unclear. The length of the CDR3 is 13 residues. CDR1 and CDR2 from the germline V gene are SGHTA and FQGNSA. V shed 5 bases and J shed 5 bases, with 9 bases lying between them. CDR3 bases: TGTGCCAGCAGCCCAGATCGAACCGGGGAGCTGTTTTTT. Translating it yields CASSPDRTGELFF.

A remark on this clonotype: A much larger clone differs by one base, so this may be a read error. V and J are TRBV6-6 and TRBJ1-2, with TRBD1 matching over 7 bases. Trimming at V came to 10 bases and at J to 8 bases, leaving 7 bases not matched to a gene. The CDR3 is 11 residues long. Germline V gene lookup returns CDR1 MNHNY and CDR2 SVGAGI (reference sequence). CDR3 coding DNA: TGTGCCACTAAGGGGGCGGGAGGCTACACCTTC. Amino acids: CATKGAGGYTF.

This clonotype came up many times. The CDR3 nucleotides read TGCAGTACAGGGCAGAATAGCAATCAGCCCCAGCATTTT. It yields the protein CSTGQNSNQPQHF. The genes are TRBV20-1 and TRBJ1-5; D might be TRBD1 (6 bases). The CDR3 extends over 13 amino acids. The V end lost 8 bases, the J end lost 0 bases, and 11 bases lay between the germline ends. From germline, CDR1 is DFQATT and CDR2 SNEGSKA (reference sequence).

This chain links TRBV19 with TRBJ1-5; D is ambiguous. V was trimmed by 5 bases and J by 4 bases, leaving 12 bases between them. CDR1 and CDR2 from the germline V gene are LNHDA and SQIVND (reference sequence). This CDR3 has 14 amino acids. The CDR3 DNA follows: TGTGCCAGTAGTGAACATCCAGGAAATCAGCCCCAGCATTTT. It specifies CASSEHPGNQPQHF.

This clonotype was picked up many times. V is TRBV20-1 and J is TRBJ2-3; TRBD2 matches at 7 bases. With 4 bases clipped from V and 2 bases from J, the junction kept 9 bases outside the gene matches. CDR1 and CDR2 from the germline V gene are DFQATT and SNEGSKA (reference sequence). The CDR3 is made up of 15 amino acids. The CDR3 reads CSATVLADLTDTQYF. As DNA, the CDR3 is TGCAGTGCTACGGTTCTAGCGGACCTCACAGATACGCAGTATTTT.

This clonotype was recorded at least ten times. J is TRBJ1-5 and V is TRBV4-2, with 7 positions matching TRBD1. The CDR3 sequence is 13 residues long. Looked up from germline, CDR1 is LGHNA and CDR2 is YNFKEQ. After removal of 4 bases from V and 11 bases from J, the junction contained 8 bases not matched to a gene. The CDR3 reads CASSRADRVSQHF. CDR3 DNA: TGTGCCAGCAGCCGAGCCGACAGGGTATCCCAGCATTTT.

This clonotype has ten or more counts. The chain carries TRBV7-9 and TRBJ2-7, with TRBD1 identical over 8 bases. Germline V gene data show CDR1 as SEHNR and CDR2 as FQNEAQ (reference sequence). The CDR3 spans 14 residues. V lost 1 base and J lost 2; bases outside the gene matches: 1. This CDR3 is CASSLGTGTYEQYF. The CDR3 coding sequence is TGTGCCAGCAGCTTAGGGACAGGGACCTACGAGCAGTACTTC.

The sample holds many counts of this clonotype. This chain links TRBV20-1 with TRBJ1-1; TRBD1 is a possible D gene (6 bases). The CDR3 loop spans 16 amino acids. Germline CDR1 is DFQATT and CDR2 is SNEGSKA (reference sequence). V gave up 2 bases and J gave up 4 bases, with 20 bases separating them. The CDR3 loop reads CSARPLKTGVGTEAFF. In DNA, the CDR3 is TGCAGTGCTAGACCCCTTAAGACAGGTGTCGGCACTGAAGCTTTCTTT.

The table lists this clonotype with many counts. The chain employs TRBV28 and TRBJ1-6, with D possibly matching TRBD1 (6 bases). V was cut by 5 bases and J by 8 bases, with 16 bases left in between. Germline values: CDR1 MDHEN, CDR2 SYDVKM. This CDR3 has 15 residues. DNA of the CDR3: TGTGCCAGCAGTGGAGGAGGGGAGGGGGATTCACCCCTCCACTTT. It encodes CASSGGGEGDSPLHF.

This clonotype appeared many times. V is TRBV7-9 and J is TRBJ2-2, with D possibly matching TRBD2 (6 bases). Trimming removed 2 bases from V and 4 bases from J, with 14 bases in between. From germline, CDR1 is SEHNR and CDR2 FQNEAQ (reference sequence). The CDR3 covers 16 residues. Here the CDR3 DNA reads TGTGCCAGCAGCTTATCAGCGGGTTTTTTCACCGGGGAGCTGTTTTTT. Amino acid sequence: CASSLSAGFFTGELFF.

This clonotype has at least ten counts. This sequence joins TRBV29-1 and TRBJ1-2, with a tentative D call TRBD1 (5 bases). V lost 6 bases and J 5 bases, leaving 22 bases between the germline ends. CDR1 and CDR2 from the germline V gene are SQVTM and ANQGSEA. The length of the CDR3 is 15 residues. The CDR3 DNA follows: TGCAGCGTCCCCGCCCGGGGGTCTACTATTTATGGCTACACCTTC. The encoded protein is CSVPARGSTIYGYTF.

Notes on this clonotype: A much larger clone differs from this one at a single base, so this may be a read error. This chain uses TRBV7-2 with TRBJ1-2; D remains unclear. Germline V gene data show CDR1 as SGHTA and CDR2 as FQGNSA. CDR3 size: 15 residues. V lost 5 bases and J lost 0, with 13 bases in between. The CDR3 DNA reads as TGTGCCAGCAGCCAACAAACAAGGCCTAACTATGGCTACACCTTC. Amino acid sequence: CASSQQTRPNYGYTF. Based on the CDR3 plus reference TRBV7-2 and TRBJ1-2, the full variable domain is GAGVSQSPSNKVTEKGKDVELRCDPISGHTALYWYRQSLGQGLEFLIYFQGNSAPDKSGLPSDRFSAERTGGSVSTLTIQRTQQEDSAVYLCASSQQTRPNYGYTFGSGTRLTVV.

The CDR3 nucleotides are TGTGCCAGTAGTCTGCAGCTAGCCGCAGATACGCAGTATTTT. It encodes CASSLQLAADTQYF. The rearrangement uses TRBV19 and TRBJ2-3, with TRBD2 as a possible D gene (5 bases). Germline CDR1 LNHDA, CDR2 SQIVND (reference sequence). V was shortened by 5 bases and J by 4 bases, with 13 bases between the two germline ends. This CDR3 comprises 14 residues.

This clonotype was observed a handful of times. The CDR3, as DNA: TGTGCCAGCAGCCTCGGGGGGTCCCAGAGGGAAGCTTTCTTT. The encoded protein is CASSLGGSQREAFF. The chain has TRBV7-2 and TRBJ1-1, with D possibly TRBD1 on 5 matching bases. This CDR3 contains 14 residues. Looked up from germline, CDR1 is SGHTA and CDR2 is FQGNSA. V was shortened by 5 bases and J by 8 bases, with 18 bases between the two germline ends.

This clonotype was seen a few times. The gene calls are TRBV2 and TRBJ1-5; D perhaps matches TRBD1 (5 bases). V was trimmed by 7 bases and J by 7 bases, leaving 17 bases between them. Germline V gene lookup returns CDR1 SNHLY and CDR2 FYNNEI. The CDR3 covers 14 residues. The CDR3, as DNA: TGTGCCAGCACTGGGGGACTAAGGGGCCAGCCCCAGCATTTT. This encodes CASTGGLRGQPQHF.

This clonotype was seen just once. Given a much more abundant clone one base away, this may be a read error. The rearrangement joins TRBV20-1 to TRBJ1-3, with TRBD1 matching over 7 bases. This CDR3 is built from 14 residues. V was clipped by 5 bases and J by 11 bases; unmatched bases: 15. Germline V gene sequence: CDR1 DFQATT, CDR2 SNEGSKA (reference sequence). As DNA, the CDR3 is TGCAGTGCTCCACATACAGGGGCTGGAGACGCCATATATTTT. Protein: CSAPHTGAGDAIYF.

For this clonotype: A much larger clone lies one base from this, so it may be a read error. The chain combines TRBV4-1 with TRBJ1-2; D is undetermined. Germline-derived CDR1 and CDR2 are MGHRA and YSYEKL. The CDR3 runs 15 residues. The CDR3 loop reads CASSQALPISYDYTF. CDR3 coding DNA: TGCGCCAGCAGCCAAGCCTTACCCATATCCTATGACTACACCTTC.

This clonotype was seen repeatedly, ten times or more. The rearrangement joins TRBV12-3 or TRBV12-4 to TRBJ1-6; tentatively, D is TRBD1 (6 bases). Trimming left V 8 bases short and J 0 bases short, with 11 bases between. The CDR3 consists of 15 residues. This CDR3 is CASRGLSSYNSPLHF. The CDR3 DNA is TGTGCCAGCCGGGGGCTAAGCTCCTATAATTCACCCCTCCACTTT.

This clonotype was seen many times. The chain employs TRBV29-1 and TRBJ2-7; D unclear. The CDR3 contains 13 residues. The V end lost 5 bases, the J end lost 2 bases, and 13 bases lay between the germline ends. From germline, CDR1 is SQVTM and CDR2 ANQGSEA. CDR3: CSVRSGRTYEQYF. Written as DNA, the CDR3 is TGCAGCGTTAGGTCAGGCCGGACCTACGAGCAGTACTTC.

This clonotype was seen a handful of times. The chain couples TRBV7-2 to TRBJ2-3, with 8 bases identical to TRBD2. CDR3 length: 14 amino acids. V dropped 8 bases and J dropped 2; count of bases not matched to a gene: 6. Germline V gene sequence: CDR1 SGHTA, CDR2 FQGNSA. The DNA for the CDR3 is TGTGCCAGCGTGGCGGGGGGAGTCACAGATACGCAGTATTTT. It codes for CASVAGGVTDTQYF.

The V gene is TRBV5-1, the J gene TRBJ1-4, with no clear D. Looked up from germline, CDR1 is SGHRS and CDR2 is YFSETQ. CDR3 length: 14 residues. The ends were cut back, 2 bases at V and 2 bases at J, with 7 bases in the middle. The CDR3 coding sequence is TGCGCCAGCAGCTTTCGAGGGACTAATGAAAAACTGTTTTTT. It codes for CASSFRGTNEKLFF. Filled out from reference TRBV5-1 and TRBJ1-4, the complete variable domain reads KAGVTQTPRYLIKTRGQQVTLSCSPISGHRSVSWYQQTPGQGLQFLFEYFSETQRNKGNFPGRFSGRQFSNSRSEMNVSTLELGDSALYLCASSFRGTNEKLFFGSGTQLSVL.

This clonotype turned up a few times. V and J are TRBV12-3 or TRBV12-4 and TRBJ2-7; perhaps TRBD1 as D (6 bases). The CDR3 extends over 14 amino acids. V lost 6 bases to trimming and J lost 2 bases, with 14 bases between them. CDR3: CASRPGQTTYEQYF. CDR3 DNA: TGTGCCAGCAGACCGGGACAAACCACCTACGAGCAGTACTTC.

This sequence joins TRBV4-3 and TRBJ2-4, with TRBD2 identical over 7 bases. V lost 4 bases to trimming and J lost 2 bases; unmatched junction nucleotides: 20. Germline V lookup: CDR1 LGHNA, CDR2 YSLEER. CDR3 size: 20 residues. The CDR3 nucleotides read TGCGCCAGCAGCCTCTCTCGGGGAGGGCCCGGAGTGGGAACCAAAAACATTCAGTACTTC. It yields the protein CASSLSRGGPGVGTKNIQYF.

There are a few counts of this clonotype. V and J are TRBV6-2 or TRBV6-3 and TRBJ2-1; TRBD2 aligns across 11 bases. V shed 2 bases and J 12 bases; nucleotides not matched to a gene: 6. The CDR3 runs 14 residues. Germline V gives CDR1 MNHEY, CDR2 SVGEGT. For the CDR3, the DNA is TGTGCCAGCAGTTACGCTAGCGGGAGGTCTTTGCAGTTCTTC. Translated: CASSYASGRSLQFF.

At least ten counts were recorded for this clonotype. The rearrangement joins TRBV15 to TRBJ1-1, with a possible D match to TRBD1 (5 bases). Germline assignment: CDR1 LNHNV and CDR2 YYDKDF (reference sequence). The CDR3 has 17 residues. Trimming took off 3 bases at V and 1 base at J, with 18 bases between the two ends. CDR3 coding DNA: TGTGCCACCAGCAGGGACGTGAGAGGGGACGAGAACACTGAAGCTTTCTTT. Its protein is CATSRDVRGDENTEAFF.

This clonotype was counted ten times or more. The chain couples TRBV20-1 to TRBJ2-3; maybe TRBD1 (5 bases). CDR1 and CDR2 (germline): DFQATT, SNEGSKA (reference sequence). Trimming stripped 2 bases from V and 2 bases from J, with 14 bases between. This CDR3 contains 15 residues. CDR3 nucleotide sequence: TGCAGTGCTAGAAGTGGGGCAAGACTCACAGATACGCAGTATTTT. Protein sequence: CSARSGARLTDTQYF.